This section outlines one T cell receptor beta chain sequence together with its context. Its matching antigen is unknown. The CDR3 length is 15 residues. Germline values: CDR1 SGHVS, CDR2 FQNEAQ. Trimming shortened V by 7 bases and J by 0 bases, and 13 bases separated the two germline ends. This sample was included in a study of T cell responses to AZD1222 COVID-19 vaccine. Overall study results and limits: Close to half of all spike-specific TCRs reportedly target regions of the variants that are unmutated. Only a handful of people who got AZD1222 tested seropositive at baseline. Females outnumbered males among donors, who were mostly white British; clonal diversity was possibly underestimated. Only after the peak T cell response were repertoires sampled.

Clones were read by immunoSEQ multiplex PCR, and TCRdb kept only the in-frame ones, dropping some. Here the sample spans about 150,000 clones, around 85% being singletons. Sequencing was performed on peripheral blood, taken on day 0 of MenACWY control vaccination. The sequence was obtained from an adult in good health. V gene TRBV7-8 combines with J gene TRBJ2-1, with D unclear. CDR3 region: CASTKDQHSYNEQFF. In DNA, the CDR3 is TGTGCCAGCACCAAGGACCAACACTCCTACAATGAGCAGTTCTTC.